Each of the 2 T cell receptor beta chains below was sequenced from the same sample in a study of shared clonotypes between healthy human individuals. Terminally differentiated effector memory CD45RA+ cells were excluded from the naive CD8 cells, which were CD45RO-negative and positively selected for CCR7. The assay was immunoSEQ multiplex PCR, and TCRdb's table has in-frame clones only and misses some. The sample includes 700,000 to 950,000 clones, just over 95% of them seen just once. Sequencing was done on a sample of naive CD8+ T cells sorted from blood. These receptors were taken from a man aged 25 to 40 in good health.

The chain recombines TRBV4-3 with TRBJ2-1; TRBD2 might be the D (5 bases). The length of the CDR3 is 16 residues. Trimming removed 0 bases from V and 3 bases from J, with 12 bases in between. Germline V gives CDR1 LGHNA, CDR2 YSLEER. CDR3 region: CASSQDSGSFYNEQFF. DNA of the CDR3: TGCGCCAGCAGCCAAGATTCGGGGAGCTTCTACAATGAGCAGTTCTTC.

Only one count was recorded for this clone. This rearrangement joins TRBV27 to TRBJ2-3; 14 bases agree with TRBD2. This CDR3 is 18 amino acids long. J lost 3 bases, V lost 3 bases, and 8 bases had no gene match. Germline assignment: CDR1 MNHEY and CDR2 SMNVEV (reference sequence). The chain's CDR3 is CASSFGTSGSRRTDTQYF. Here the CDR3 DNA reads TGTGCCAGCAGTTTCGGGACTAGCGGGAGTCGGAGAACAGATACGCAGTATTTT.